Presented here are 18 T cell receptor beta chains from one specimen sequenced in a study of human T cells and chemical hapten exposure. In TCRdb, the RACE reads were re-called with MiXCR into one record per CDR3 protein. The sample yields roughly 38,000 distinct CDR3 sequences, more than 9% seen once. Time point indicated: patch test 3, about 24 weeks after DPC sensitization. Treatment noted: therapeutic diphenylcyclopropenone sensitization with weekly scalp DPC. Total RNA was isolated from whole blood that had not been fractionated. The material sequenced was whole blood, taken in connection with sensitization to the hapten diphenylcyclopropenone (DPC). These receptors originate from a man in his fifties with alopecia areata. Some clones in this sample may be carry-over from other donors' samples.

V and J are TRBV7-8 and TRBJ1-3; unclear D gene. CDR1 and CDR2 (germline): SGHVS, FQNEAQ. The CDR3 runs 16 residues. Trimming left V 0 bases short and J 0 bases short, with 9 bases between. CDR3: CASSLASMSSGNTIYF. In nucleotides, the CDR3 is TGTGCCAGCAGCTTAGCGTCTATGAGCTCTGGAAACACCATATATTTT.

This chain joins TRBV29-1 and TRBJ2-1, with D possibly matching TRBD1 (5 bases). V lost 1 base, J lost 2 bases, and 18 bases lay in between. This CDR3 has 17 amino acids. Germline V CDR1 and CDR2: SQVTM, ANQGSEA. The CDR3 DNA sequence: TGCAGCGTTGAAGGATTCCCAGGGCAAGGAACCTACAATGAGCAGTTCTTC. Its translation is CSVEGFPGQGTYNEQFF.

A few counts support this clonotype. V and J are TRBV3-1 and TRBJ2-7; 9 bases align to TRBD1. The CDR3 runs 15 residues. After removal of 5 bases from V and 6 bases from J, the junction contained 11 bases not matched to a gene. CDR1 and CDR2 (germline): LGHDT, YNNKEL (reference sequence). The CDR3 region has the DNA TGTGCCAGCAGCACGATCCCGGGACAGGGAGGCGAGCAGTACTTC. The encoded protein is CASSTIPGQGGEQYF.

This clonotype was seen ten or more times. The chain has TRBV7-6 and TRBJ2-2, with D possibly matching TRBD2 (6 bases). There are 16 residues in the CDR3. The V end was cut by 0 bases, the J end by 7 bases, with 15 bases between. Germline CDR1 is SGHVS and CDR2 is FNYEAQ. CDR3 bases: TGTGCCAGCAGCTTAGCGGCTGAGCGGGCCTTCGGGGAGCTGTTTTTT. Translated: CASSLAAERAFGELFF. Complete variable domain (other parts from reference TRBV7-6 and TRBJ2-2): GAGVSQSPRYKVTKRGQDVALRCDPISGHVSLYWYRQALGQGPEFLTYFNYEAQQDKSGLPNDRFSAERPEGSISTLTIQRTEQRDSAMYRCASSLAAERAFGELFFGEGSRLTVL.

The chain employs TRBV12-3 or TRBV12-4 and TRBJ2-2; D possibly matches TRBD1 or TRBD2 (5 bases each). Trimming took off 4 bases at V and 1 base at J, with 7 bases between the two ends. The CDR3 is made up of 14 amino acids. CDR3 region: CASSWGRNTGELFF. CDR3 DNA sequence: TGTGCCAGCAGTTGGGGACGGAACACCGGGGAGCTGTTTTTT.

This clonotype was seen ten or more times. This chain uses TRBV5-1 with TRBJ2-1; D is perhaps TRBD2 (6 bases). Germline CDR1 SGHRS, CDR2 YFSETQ. CDR3 size: 15 residues. The V end lost 0 bases, the J end lost 8 bases, and 15 bases lay between the germline ends. In DNA, the CDR3 is TGCGCCAGCAGCTTGGAGCGGGCAGGGCGGGATGAGCAGTTCTTC. This sequence encodes CASSLERAGRDEQFF.

This clonotype occurred many times. The chain employs TRBV19 and TRBJ2-7; no definite D call. The CDR3 runs 12 residues. Germline assignment: CDR1 LNHDA and CDR2 SQIVND (reference sequence). V was trimmed by 8 bases and J by 0 bases, leaving 8 bases between them. This CDR3 reads CASASTSYEQYF. In DNA, the CDR3 is TGTGCCAGTGCCAGTACCTCCTACGAGCAGTACTTC.

V and J are TRBV29-1 and TRBJ2-5; TRBD1 matches 8 bases. Losses at the gene ends were 5 bases for V and 2 bases for J; bases not matched to a gene: 1. Per germline, CDR1 SQVTM and CDR2 ANQGSEA. The CDR3 sequence is 12 residues long. The CDR3 bases are TGCAGCGTTAACAGGGGGCAAGAGACCCAGTACTTC. Translated: CSVNRGQETQYF.

Many counts were recorded for this clonotype. The chain joins TRBV6-1 to TRBJ2-7; D possibly uses TRBD1 or TRBD2 (5 bases each). Germline CDR1 MNHNS, CDR2 SASEGT. CDR3 length: 14 amino acids. The V and J ends lost 6 bases and 2 bases respectively, with 14 bases between them. The CDR3 loop is CASRGRIQPYEQYF. DNA for the CDR3: TGTGCCAGCAGGGGACGAATCCAGCCCTACGAGCAGTACTTC.

The rearrangement links TRBV11-2 to TRBJ2-1, with D perhaps TRBD2 (6 bases). V lost 5 bases and J lost 8, with 19 bases in between. This CDR3 comprises 15 residues. Germline CDR1 reads SGHAT; CDR2 reads FQNNGV. The CDR3, as DNA: TGTGCCAGCAGCCCCCCGTTACTAGCAGTCGATGAGCAGTTCTTC. It specifies CASSPPLLAVDEQFF.

The J gene is TRBJ2-7, the V gene TRBV28; TRBD1 matches 9 bases. With V trimmed by 3 bases and J by 1 base, 4 bases remained unmatched. The CDR3 totals 15 residues. CDR1 MDHEN and CDR2 SYDVKM come from the germline V gene. The CDR3 sequence is CASSFVGTGSYEQYF. CDR3 coding DNA: TGTGCCAGCAGTTTCGTCGGGACAGGGTCCTACGAGCAGTACTTC.

The chain is built from TRBV15 and TRBJ1-2; the match to TRBD1 covers 8 bases. Germline V lookup: CDR1 LNHNV, CDR2 YYDKDF (reference sequence). Germline trimming cut 0 bases from V and 6 bases from J; bases unmatched to any gene: 6. CDR3 size: 15 residues. CDR3 amino acids: CATSRDGMGQDGYTF. In DNA form, the CDR3 reads TGTGCCACCAGCAGAGATGGTATGGGACAGGATGGCTACACCTTC.

The V and J genes are TRBV3-1 and TRBJ2-7; 9 bases map to TRBD1. V lost 0 bases, J lost 6 bases, and 6 bases stayed unmatched. Germline CDR1 and CDR2: LGHDT and YNNKEL (reference sequence). The CDR3 runs to 15 residues. The chain's CDR3 is CASSQDWTGVSEQYF. For the CDR3, the DNA is TGTGCCAGCAGCCAAGACTGGACAGGGGTAAGCGAGCAGTACTTC.

In this sample, this clonotype turned up many times. The chain combines TRBV19 with TRBJ1-5; D remains ambiguous. There are 14 residues in the CDR3. Germline CDR1 is LNHDA and CDR2 is SQIVND (reference sequence). Deletions cut 2 bases from V and 9 bases from J, with 14 bases between. CDR3 nucleotide sequence: TGTGCCAGTAGTATACCCGGAGCCCTTTGGCCCCAGCATTTT. Its protein is CASSIPGALWPQHF.

The sample holds a few counts of this clonotype. The chain uses TRBV30 and TRBJ1-1; TRBD1 is a possible D gene (6 bases). This CDR3 spans 13 amino acids. Germline lookup yields CDR1 GTSNPN and CDR2 SVGIG (reference sequence). V shed 6 bases and J shed 3 bases, with 14 bases lying between them. DNA for the CDR3: TGTGCCTGCACAGGGAATTCGTACACTGAAGCTTTCTTT. It is translated as CACTGNSYTEAFF.

This clonotype was picked up a small number of times. The chain employs TRBV29-1 and TRBJ2-5; D not resolved. This CDR3 has 12 amino acids. Trimming pared 4 bases from V and 2 bases from J, leaving 8 bases between. Per the germline V gene, CDR1 is SQVTM and CDR2 is ANQGSEA. CDR3 sequence (DNA): TGCAGCGTTGTGGAAGGGCAAGAGACCCAGTACTTC. Translation gives CSVVEGQETQYF.

In this sample, this clonotype turned up many times. The chain links TRBV6-5 to TRBJ1-1; D is ambiguous. Trimming took 6 bases from V and 1 from J, leaving 9 bases between them. The CDR3 extends over 13 amino acids. Germline V gives CDR1 MNHEY, CDR2 SVGAGI. The CDR3 coding sequence is TGTGCCAGCAGAGTTAGCGAGAACACTGAAGCTTTCTTT. It codes for CASRVSENTEAFF.

Many counts were recorded for this clonotype. The chain employs TRBV10-1 and TRBJ2-2; D not certain. CDR3 length: 14 residues. From germline, CDR1 is WNHNN and CDR2 SYGVQD (reference sequence). With 5 bases removed from V and 3 bases from J, the gap between germline ends came to 10 bases. This CDR3 reads CASSSSTDTGELFF. The CDR3 DNA reads as TGCGCCAGCAGTAGTTCCACGGACACCGGGGAGCTGTTTTTT.